This T cell receptor beta chain was observed in a study of OX40 agonist ivuxolimab in advanced cancers. Only in-frame clones appear in the TCRdb table, and some are missing; sequencing was by immunoSEQ multiplex PCR. The sample includes over 90,000 clones, approximately 94% of them seen just once. The CDR3 is 14 amino acids. V was shortened by 2 bases and J by 5 bases, with 11 bases between the two germline ends. The V gene's germline CDR1 is SSHAT and CDR2 FNYEAQ (reference sequence). The genes are TRBV7-7 and TRBJ2-3, with D tentatively TRBD1 (6 bases). Specimen: CD4+ or CD8+ T cells sorted from blood, collected in a trial of the OX40 agonist ivuxolimab. The TCR originated in an adult with an advanced solid tumor such as melanoma, head and neck, liver or kidney cancer. The CDR3 loop reads CASSLWGQGDTQYF. The DNA for the CDR3 is TGTGCCAGCAGCTTATGGGGGCAGGGAGATACGCAGTATTTT.